The 29 T cell receptor beta chains presented below share a single source sample, sequenced in a study of T cells in Graves' hyperthyroidism and ophthalmopathy (dated by TCRdb to between 2019 and 2020). Libraries were built with multiplex PCR. Reads for this sample came from an Illumina HiSeq 2000. TCR beta CDR3 regions were amplified from RNA transcripts. For the first round of RT-PCR on the TCR CDR3, the HTBI primer set was used together with the Qiagen OneStep RT-PCR kit. TCRdb applied fastp at Q25 and MiXCR to the public reads, then kept only in-frame beta chains. Each entry is one CDR3 protein sequence, shown with its most common DNA and genes. The sample contains 500,000 to 650,000 distinct CDR3 sequences, around 13% of them found a single time. Roughly 13% of the sample goes to the ten largest clones. Sequences were obtained from blood. The origin of the receptors is a woman aged 40-49 years with Graves' hyperthyroidism.

This clonotype occurred many times. The chain's CDR3 is CASSGGLRTHEQYF. CDR3 nucleotide sequence: TGTGCCAGCAGTGGTGGGCTAAGGACCCACGAGCAGTACTTC. This chain uses TRBV6-1 with TRBJ2-7; D gene unclear. This CDR3 is built from 14 residues. Germline assignment: CDR1 MNHNS and CDR2 SASEGT. Trimming stripped 4 bases from V and 5 bases from J, with 15 bases between.

In its sample, this clonotype was seen many times. This rearrangement joins TRBV20-1 to TRBJ2-1, with 13 bases fitting TRBD2. The CDR3 length is 17 residues. After removal of 0 bases from V and 9 bases from J, the junction contained 11 bases not matched to a gene. The germline V gene encodes CDR1 DFQATT and CDR2 SNEGSKA (reference sequence). As DNA, the CDR3 is TGCAGTGCTAGAGAGACGGGACTAGCGGGATGGGCGGGTGAGCAGTTCTTC. It encodes CSARETGLAGWAGEQFF.

The chain has TRBV28 and TRBJ2-2; 7 bases line up with TRBD1. The CDR3 loop spans 13 amino acids. Germline V gives CDR1 MDHEN, CDR2 SYDVKM. Trimming took 4 bases from V and 7 from J; bases not matched to a gene: 3. The CDR3 DNA is TGTGCCAGCAGTTCAGACAGGGTCGGGGAGCTGTTTTTT. Its protein product is CASSSDRVGELFF. Variable domain in full (rest from reference TRBV28 and TRBJ2-2): DVKVTQSSRYLVKRTGEKVFLECVQDMDHENMFWYRQDPGLGLRLIYFSYDVKMKEKGDIPEGYSVSREKKERFSLILESASTNQTSMYLCASSSDRVGELFFGEGSRLTVL.

The V gene is TRBV18, the J gene TRBJ1-3, with TRBD1 as a possible D gene (5 bases). CDR1 is KGHSH, CDR2 LQKENI, per germline. This CDR3 is built from 16 residues. Trimming cost V 3 bases and J 0 bases, with 12 bases left between them. The CDR3 DNA reads TGTGCCAGCTCACCTACGACAGACACCTCTGGAAACACCATATATTTT. Residues: CASSPTTDTSGNTIYF.

This clonotype was counted at least ten times. V is TRBV11-2 and J is TRBJ1-2; 10 bases line up with TRBD1. The V gene end was trimmed by 5 bases and the J gene end by 6 bases; junction bases not matched to a gene: 6. The CDR3 covers 14 residues. Germline V CDR1 and CDR2: SGHAT, FQNNGV. CDR3 amino acids: CASSRSGTGDGYTF. The CDR3 DNA is TGTGCCAGCAGCCGATCCGGGACAGGGGATGGCTACACCTTC.

The sample holds many counts of this clonotype. The rearrangement links TRBV28 to TRBJ1-6; D remains ambiguous. CDR1 is MDHEN and CDR2 is SYDVKM in the germline V gene. V gave up 7 bases and J gave up 10 bases, with 14 bases separating them. The CDR3 is 13 residues long. The DNA for the CDR3 is TGTGCCAGCAATCCCCCAGGAGGGTCACCCCTCCACTTT. Protein sequence: CASNPPGGSPLHF. The full variable domain, completed using reference TRBV28 and TRBJ1-6, is DVKVTQSSRYLVKRTGEKVFLECVQDMDHENMFWYRQDPGLGLRLIYFSYDVKMKEKGDIPEGYSVSREKKERFSLILESASTNQTSMYLCASNPPGGSPLHFGNGTRLTVT.

The V call is TRBV28, the J call TRBJ2-5; a weak D match, TRBD2 (5 bases). Germline V gene lookup returns CDR1 MDHEN and CDR2 SYDVKM. The CDR3 is 16 amino acids. The ends were cut back, 5 bases at V and 1 base at J, with 17 bases in the middle. The CDR3 here is CASSPTRTSFQETQYF. The CDR3 bases are TGTGCCAGCAGTCCGACCCGAACTAGTTTCCAAGAGACCCAGTACTTC.

This clonotype was counted between two and nine times. The chain joins TRBV6-1 to TRBJ2-4; 11 bases are a match to TRBD1. There are 16 residues in the CDR3. Per germline, CDR1 MNHNS and CDR2 SASEGT. V shed 5 bases, J shed 2 bases, and the junction held 5 bases outside the gene matches. In nucleotides, the CDR3 is TGTGCCAGCAGTTCCGGGACAGGGGGACCCAAAAACATTCAGTACTTC. Amino acids: CASSSGTGGPKNIQYF.

The rearrangement joins TRBV28 to TRBJ1-6, with 9 positions matching TRBD1. The length of the CDR3 is 15 residues. The trim removed 7 bases at V and 7 bases at J, leaving 8 bases unmatched. CDR1 is MDHEN, CDR2 SYDVKM, per germline. The CDR3 nucleotides read TGTGCCAGCACCAAAGGACAGGGGATCAATTCACCCCTCCACTTT. Protein sequence: CASTKGQGINSPLHF.

The table lists this clonotype with many counts. V gene TRBV6-1 combines with J gene TRBJ2-7; TRBD1 matches 8 bases. CDR1 is MNHNS and CDR2 is SASEGT in the germline V gene. J was trimmed by 4 bases and V by 4 bases; bases with no gene match: 3. The CDR3 is 13 residues long. The CDR3 coding sequence is TGTGCCAGCAGTGGGACAGGGAGATACGAGCAGTACTTC. Its translation: CASSGTGRYEQYF.

This clonotype was picked up many times. In nucleotides, the CDR3 is TGTGCCAGCAGTGAGAACAGCTTTAGCAATCAGCCCCAGCATTTT. This gives the protein CASSENSFSNQPQHF. The chain joins TRBV2 to TRBJ1-5; D gene uncertain. V lost 3 bases to trimming and J lost 0 bases, with 9 bases between them. The germline CDR1 and CDR2 sequences are SNHLY and FYNNEI. The CDR3 length is 15 residues.

This clonotype turned up a few times. CDR3 in amino acids: CASSTTGGSPGGYTF. The CDR3, as DNA: TGTGCCAGCAGTACCACAGGGGGTTCCCCAGGTGGCTACACCTTC. V gene TRBV28 combines with J gene TRBJ1-2, with 8 nucleotides matching TRBD1. Germline loops: CDR1 MDHEN, CDR2 SYDVKM. The CDR3 is 15 residues long. V gave up 5 bases and J gave up 7 bases; unmatched junction bases: 12.

The CDR3 DNA reads TGTGCCAGCAGTTCCCTACAGGGGATATCCTACAATGAGCAGTTCTTC. It is translated as CASSSLQGISYNEQFF. V usage is TRBV6-1 and J usage is TRBJ2-1; 7 positions match TRBD1. CDR1 is MNHNS, CDR2 SASEGT, per germline. The CDR3 is 16 residues long. V lost 5 bases and J lost 1; bases outside the gene matches: 8.

This clonotype showed up many times. The chain combines TRBV30 with TRBJ2-7; D is unclear. CDR3 length: 13 amino acids. Trimming stripped 0 bases from V and 2 bases from J, with 8 bases between. CDR1 and CDR2 (germline): GTSNPN, SVGIG (reference sequence). CDR3 in DNA: TGTGCCTGGAGTGTAACCGGTGCCTACGAGCAGTACTTC. It encodes CAWSVTGAYEQYF.

This clonotype was seen many times. The chain combines TRBV7-2 with TRBJ2-2, with 11 bases lining up with TRBD2. The V segment lost 7 bases and the J segment 6 bases; nucleotides outside the gene matches: 4. CDR1 is SGHTA and CDR2 is FQGNSA in the germline V gene. The CDR3 spans 14 residues. CDR3 nucleotides: TGTGCCAGCATCCCACTAGCGGGAGCCGGGGAGCTGTTTTTT. It yields the protein CASIPLAGAGELFF.

This clonotype was counted ten times or more. The V gene is TRBV5-1, the J gene TRBJ1-1; 7 nucleotides align to TRBD1. Germline loops: CDR1 SGHRS, CDR2 YFSETQ. The V gene end was trimmed by 4 bases and the J gene end by 1 base; junction bases not matched to a gene: 10. The CDR3 spans 16 residues. The CDR3 region is CASSPGGGASNTEAFF. The CDR3, as DNA: TGCGCCAGCAGCCCAGGAGGGGGCGCCTCGAACACTGAAGCTTTCTTT.

Many counts were recorded for this clonotype. V and J are TRBV27 and TRBJ1-1; possibly TRBD1 for D (6 bases). The length of the CDR3 is 15 residues. Trimming stripped 0 bases from V and 1 base from J, with 9 bases between. Germline V gene data show CDR1 as MNHEY and CDR2 as SMNVEV (reference sequence). In DNA form, the CDR3 reads TGTGCCAGCAGTTTATCGGGGACACAGAACACTGAAGCTTTCTTT. Its translation: CASSLSGTQNTEAFF.

This clonotype was observed at least ten times. The DNA of the CDR3 is TGTGCCAGCAGTTTCGGACAGGGGTCTGAAGCTTTCTTT. Translation gives CASSFGQGSEAFF. The chain recombines TRBV27 with TRBJ1-1, with 9 bases that match TRBD1. The CDR3 is 13 residues long. Germline V lookup: CDR1 MNHEY, CDR2 SMNVEV (reference sequence). Losses at the gene ends were 3 bases for V and 6 bases for J; bases not matched to a gene: 2.

This clonotype was found many times. The V call is TRBV24-1, the J call TRBJ2-3; tentatively, D is TRBD2 (6 bases). The CDR3 is made up of 14 amino acids. Germline CDR1 and CDR2: KGHDR and SFDVKD. Trimming cost V 4 bases and J 6 bases, with 13 bases left between them. As DNA, the CDR3 is TGTGCCACCAGTGAAGAACTAGCCGGGGATACGCAGTATTTT. Encoded protein: CATSEELAGDTQYF.

The table lists this clonotype with many counts. The chain employs TRBV20-1 and TRBJ2-1; weak D call: TRBD2 (6 bases). The CDR3 contains 16 residues. Looked up from germline, CDR1 is DFQATT and CDR2 is SNEGSKA (reference sequence). V was trimmed by 0 bases and J by 0 bases, leaving 12 bases between them. The CDR3 nucleotides read TGCAGTGCTAGAGATTTCAGGCGGGACTCCTACAATGAGCAGTTCTTC. Its translation: CSARDFRRDSYNEQFF.

There are many counts of this clonotype. V usage is TRBV5-8 and J usage is TRBJ2-2, with 7 positions matching TRBD2. This CDR3 spans 16 amino acids. Trimming removed 6 bases from V and 7 bases from J; junction bases left unmatched: 15. CDR1 and CDR2 (germline): SGHTS, YDEGEE. The CDR3 DNA reads as TGTGCCAGCATACCTCCTCGCGGGAGTTACGGCGGGGAGCTGTTTTTT. Its protein product is CASIPPRGSYGGELFF.

DNA for the CDR3: TGTGCCAGCAGTTACAGTTCTAGCCCCCACCGGGAGCTGTTTTTT. As protein: CASSYSSSPHRELFF. The rearrangement uses TRBV6-9 and TRBJ2-2; D might be TRBD2 (5 bases). The V gene lost 3 bases and the J gene lost 9 bases, with 17 bases spanning the gap. Germline assignment: CDR1 MNHGY and CDR2 SVAAGI. The CDR3 contains 15 residues.

There are many counts of this clonotype. The CDR3, as DNA: TGCAGTGCTACAAGGACTAGCGGGGCGACCTACAATGAGCAGTTCTTC. The encoded protein is CSATRTSGATYNEQFF. This chain uses TRBV20-1 with TRBJ2-1; 12 nucleotides match TRBD2. Germline CDR1 reads DFQATT; CDR2 reads SNEGSKA (reference sequence). Trimming took 4 bases from V and 2 from J; bases not matched to a gene: 6. There are 16 residues in the CDR3.

This clonotype was counted a few times. V is TRBV20-1 and J is TRBJ1-6; D is perhaps TRBD1 (5 bases). The germline V gene encodes CDR1 DFQATT and CDR2 SNEGSKA (reference sequence). V shed 1 base and J shed 5 bases, with 12 bases lying between them. This CDR3 spans 15 amino acids. The CDR3 DNA is TGCAGTGCTAGAGCCGGGACGGACAATAATTCACCCCTCCACTTT. The encoded protein is CSARAGTDNNSPLHF.

This clonotype has just a few counts. The genes are TRBV5-5 and TRBJ1-1, with a possible D match to TRBD1 (5 bases). Germline loops: CDR1 SGHKS, CDR2 YYEKEE (reference sequence). CDR3 length: 15 residues. V lost 4 bases to trimming and J lost 2 bases, with 15 bases between them. Written as DNA, the CDR3 is TGTGCCAGCAGCCCGAACCGGGGGGTAAACACTGAAGCTTTCTTT. It is translated as CASSPNRGVNTEAFF.

CDR3 protein: CASSMGQRNTIYF. As DNA, the CDR3 is TGTGCCAGTAGTATGGGACAGAGAAACACCATATATTTT. The chain combines TRBV19 with TRBJ1-3; 7 positions agree with TRBD1. The J segment lost 5 bases and the V segment lost 3 bases, leaving 1 base of the junction unmatched. Germline lookup yields CDR1 LNHDA and CDR2 SQIVND (reference sequence). This CDR3 is built from 13 residues.

The chain joins TRBV5-5 to TRBJ1-3; tentative D call: TRBD1 (6 bases). The ends were cut back, 0 bases at V and 4 bases at J, with 11 bases in the middle. Germline lookup yields CDR1 SGHKS and CDR2 YYEKEE (reference sequence). The length of the CDR3 is 15 residues. CDR3 loop: CASSLEQGGGNTIYF. CDR3 coding DNA: TGTGCCAGCAGCTTGGAACAGGGAGGAGGAAACACCATATATTTT.

The V gene is TRBV2, the J gene TRBJ1-5, with D unresolved. This CDR3 region has 17 residues. Germline CDR1 and CDR2: SNHLY and FYNNEI. The ends were cut back, 7 bases at V and 0 bases at J, with 19 bases in the middle. Here the CDR3 DNA reads TGTGCCAGCACGGCCCGTCGACTCGAGAATAGCAATCAGCCCCAGCATTTT. Amino acids: CASTARRLENSNQPQHF. The full variable domain, completed using reference TRBV2 and TRBJ1-5, is EPEVTQTPSHQVTQMGQEVILRCVPISNHLYFYWYRQILGQKVEFLVSFYNNEISEKSEIFDDQFSVERPDGSNFTLKIRSTKLEDSAMYFCASTARRLENSNQPQHFGDGTRLSIL.

To note about this clonotype: One end of the junction fails to match germline, which may point to a read error. The rearrangement uses TRBV20-1 and TRBJ1-4; 7 bases are a match to TRBD1. Germline V gives CDR1 DFQATT, CDR2 SNEGSKA (reference sequence). CDR3 length: 14 amino acids. The chain's CDR3 is CSAPRQGTDEKLFF. For the CDR3, the DNA is TGCAGTGCTCCCCGACAGGGAACTGATGAAAAACTGTTTTTT.